A selection of T cell receptor beta chains follows, all from one sample in a study of PD-L1 blockade in urothelial cancer. The data were produced by immunoSEQ multiplex PCR, yet TCRdb's version contains in-frame clones alone and is incomplete. The sample consists of over 100,000 clones, under 95% of them appearing once. The specimen comprised PBMCs, sampled around atezolizumab (anti-PD-L1) treatment. The receptors shown here come from a man aged 55 to 70 with urothelial cancer. CDR3s include the opening cysteine and the closing phenylalanine or tryptophan. D genes are given only for firm matches. A clone size is listed for some rows: how often the clone was seen (once, few, many), or a class if it is expanded.

J gene: TRBJ2-7; clone size: -; V gene: TRBV4-3; D gene: -; CDR3 DNA: TGCGCCAGCAGCCCTAGTCGAACCTACGAGCAGTACTTC; CDR3 protein: CASSPSRTYEQYF
J gene: TRBJ2-7; clone size: -; V gene: TRBV7-2; D gene: TRBD1; CDR3 DNA: TGTGCCAGCAGCTCCCGGACAGGGGGGTATCACGAGCAGTACTTC; CDR3 protein: CASSSRTGGYHEQYF
J gene: TRBJ2-3; clone size: -; V gene: TRBV20-1; D gene: TRBD1; CDR3 DNA: TGCAGTGCTCTGACAGGGGATACGCAGTATTTT; CDR3 protein: CSALTGDTQYF
J gene: TRBJ1-1; clone size: -; V gene: TRBV5-1; D gene: -; CDR3 DNA: TGCGCCAGCAGCTATGGGGGGGAAAACACTGAAGCTTTCTTT; CDR3 protein: CASSYGGENTEAFF
J gene: TRBJ1-5; clone size: -; V gene: TRBV5-6; D gene: -; CDR3 DNA: TGTGCCAGCAGCAGGGGGAGCAATCAGCCCCAGCATTTT; CDR3 protein: CASSRGSNQPQHF
J gene: TRBJ2-3; clone size: -; V gene: TRBV5-1; D gene: -; CDR3 DNA: TGCGCCAGCAGCTCCCGGGACACCGGCACAGATACGCAGTATTTT; CDR3 protein: CASSSRDTGTDTQYF
J gene: TRBJ1-5; clone size: -; V gene: TRBV27; D gene: TRBD1; CDR3 DNA: TGTGCCACCCGTTACGGACAGGACCTGCATTTT; CDR3 protein: CATRYGQDLHF
J gene: TRBJ2-1; clone size: -; V gene: TRBV28; D gene: TRBD2; CDR3 DNA: TGTGCCAGCAGTTCCCCGGGACTAGCGGGGGGCAATGAGCAGTTCTTC; CDR3 protein: CASSSPGLAGGNEQFF
J gene: TRBJ1-2; clone size: once; V gene: TRBV30; D gene: -; CDR3 DNA: TGTGCCTGGACCTTGGAGACGGGCTACACCTTC; CDR3 protein: CAWTLETGYTF
J gene: TRBJ1-2; clone size: -; V gene: TRBV6-4; D gene: TRBD1; CDR3 DNA: TGTGCCAGCAGGACGGTGGGGACAGGTTCTAATGGCTACACCTTC; CDR3 protein: CASRTVGTGSNGYTF
J gene: TRBJ1-5; clone size: once; V gene: TRBV9; D gene: -; CDR3 DNA: TGTGCCAGCAGCGTAGCTGGGGGGGATCAGCCCCAGCATTTT; CDR3 protein: CASSVAGGDQPQHF
J gene: TRBJ2-5; clone size: -; V gene: TRBV7-2; D gene: TRBD2; CDR3 DNA: TGTGCCAGCAGCTTACCCCGGGGGGGAGGGGAGACCCAGTACTTC; CDR3 protein: CASSLPRGGGETQYF
J gene: TRBJ2-1; clone size: -; V gene: TRBV18; D gene: -; CDR3 DNA: TGTGCCAGCTCAAGGGGGGGGACCCCGGGCAATGAGCAGTTCTTC; CDR3 protein: CASSRGGTPGNEQFF
J gene: TRBJ2-7; clone size: -; V gene: TRBV7-2; D gene: TRBD1; CDR3 DNA: TGTGCCAGCAGCCAGGTTTTTGGGACAGGGTCAGAGCAGTACTTC; CDR3 protein: CASSQVFGTGSEQYF
J gene: TRBJ2-7; clone size: -; V gene: TRBV11-1; D gene: TRBD1; CDR3 DNA: TGTGCCAGCAGCTTCGGGACAGGGTTTTCCGAGCAGTACTTC; CDR3 protein: CASSFGTGFSEQYF
J gene: TRBJ2-1; clone size: -; V gene: TRBV9; D gene: -; CDR3 DNA: TGTGCCAGCAGCACGCAACCGAGCTCCTACAATGAGCAGTTCTTC; CDR3 protein: CASSTQPSSYNEQFF
J gene: TRBJ1-2; clone size: -; V gene: TRBV6-1; D gene: -; CDR3 DNA: TGTGCCAGCAGCCTCCAGGCGACAAACTATGGCTACACCTTC; CDR3 protein: CASSLQATNYGYTF
J gene: TRBJ1-5; clone size: once; V gene: TRBV5-8; D gene: -; CDR3 DNA: TGTGCCAGCAGCTTGAGAGGGGGGGATCAGCCCCAGCATTTT; CDR3 protein: CASSLRGGDQPQHF
J gene: TRBJ1-1; clone size: -; V gene: TRBV28; D gene: -; CDR3 DNA: TGTGCCAGCAGTTTGGGGGCCGATGGAGGCACTGAAGCTTTCTTT; CDR3 protein: CASSLGADGGTEAFF
J gene: TRBJ1-6; clone size: few; V gene: TRBV28; D gene: TRBD1; CDR3 DNA: TGTGCCAGCAGTTTGGGGGACAGCTCATATAATTCACCCCTCCACTTT; CDR3 protein: CASSLGDSSYNSPLHF
J gene: TRBJ2-3; clone size: -; V gene: TRBV11-3; D gene: TRBD1; CDR3 DNA: TGTGCCAGCAGCATCCCGTTTTACCGGGACAGGGCTCACACAGATACGCAGTATTTT; CDR3 protein: CASSIPFYRDRAHTDTQYF
J gene: TRBJ1-1; clone size: once; V gene: TRBV6-5; D gene: -; CDR3 DNA: TGTGCCAGCAGTTCTATCGGCGGAGGACTGAACACTGAAGCTTTCTTT; CDR3 protein: CASSSIGGGLNTEAFF
J gene: TRBJ2-7; clone size: -; V gene: TRBV7-9; D gene: TRBD1; CDR3 DNA: TGTGCCAGCAGCAATACGGACAGGGTGGGCTACGAGCAGTACTTC; CDR3 protein: CASSNTDRVGYEQYF
J gene: TRBJ2-1; clone size: few; V gene: TRBV4-1; D gene: -; CDR3 DNA: TGCGCCAGCAGCCACCCGGTTGATGAGCAGTTCTTC; CDR3 protein: CASSHPVDEQFF
J gene: TRBJ2-3; clone size: -; V gene: TRBV2; D gene: TRBD2; CDR3 DNA: TGTGCCAGCATGAGGACTAGCGGCTCGGATACGCAGTATTTT; CDR3 protein: CASMRTSGSDTQYF
J gene: TRBJ2-7; clone size: -; V gene: TRBV5-6; D gene: TRBD1; CDR3 DNA: TGTGCCAGCACTCACCTCGGTCGTGGGACAGGGGAGGACGAGCAGTACTTC; CDR3 protein: CASTHLGRGTGEDEQYF